A selection of T cell receptor beta chains follows, all from one sample in a study of identical twins. TCRdb re-called the 5' RACE reads through MiXCR, storing one row per CDR3 protein. Here the sample spans around 510,000 distinct CDR3 sequences, roughly an eighth being singletons. The same data also contributed to another study, on yellow fever vaccine responses in identical twins.

Sequencing input: CD4+ T cells sorted from blood. These receptors came from a woman in her late teens or twenties in good health. The CDR3 runs from the conserved cysteine through the conserved F or W. The D gene is left open where the match is weak. Size values are once, few and many counts, or a class for expanded clones, and some rows have none.

d_call	j_call	v_call	clone_size	cdr3_aa	cdr3_nt
TRBD1	TRBJ1-5	TRBV12-3/TRBV12-4	many	CASCRGGNQPQHF	TGTGCCAGCTGCAGGGGGGGCAATCAGCCCCAGCATTTT
.	TRBJ2-3	TRBV29-1	many	CSSGVTTDTQYF	TGCAGCTCAGGGGTCACCACAGATACGCAGTATTTT
.	TRBJ2-1	TRBV5-1	.	CASSIARAGYNEQFF	TGCGCCAGCAGCATCGCCCGGGCGGGATACAATGAGCAGTTCTTC
.	TRBJ2-2	TRBV25-1	.	CASSDTVGGELFF	TGTGCCAGCAGTGATACAGTCGGCGGGGAGCTGTTTTTT
.	TRBJ2-2	TRBV3-1	few	CASSPPGRLNTGELFF	TGTGCCAGCAGCCCGCCGGGACGTCTTAACACCGGGGAGCTGTTTTTT
.	TRBJ2-4	TRBV28	.	CASSLAQGGRWDIQYF	TGTGCCAGCAGTTTAGCTCAGGGTGGGCGGTGGGACATTCAGTACTTC
TRBD1	TRBJ2-5	TRBV18	.	CASSYQGASPETQYF	TGTGCCAGCTCTTATCAGGGGGCGTCCCCAGAGACCCAGTACTTC
.	TRBJ2-4	TRBV7-2	.	CASSTFGTKNIQYF	TGTGCCAGCAGCACCTTTGGGACCAAAAACATTCAGTACTTC
.	TRBJ2-2	TRBV28	few	CASSSPRPAGELFF	TGTGCCAGCAGTTCCCCAAGACCGGCCGGGGAGCTGTTTTTT
TRBD1	TRBJ1-5	TRBV27	.	CASSLRGGQGGQPQHF	TGTGCCAGCAGTTTAAGGGGGGGACAGGGGGGACAGCCCCAGCATTTT
TRBD1	TRBJ2-1	TRBV3-1	.	CASSQVEGTGPYNEQFF	TGTGCCAGCAGCCAGGTCGAGGGGACAGGGCCTTACAATGAGCAGTTCTTC
TRBD2	TRBJ2-1	TRBV9	few	CASSARLAVDNEQFF	TGTGCCAGCAGCGCAAGACTAGCGGTTGACAATGAGCAGTTCTTC
TRBD1	TRBJ2-7	TRBV20-1	.	CSASGQGRDEQYF	TGCAGTGCTTCTGGACAGGGGAGGGACGAGCAGTACTTC
.	TRBJ1-5	TRBV5-6	few	CASSFLLSNQPQHF	TGTGCCAGCAGCTTCTTATTGAGCAATCAGCCCCAGCATTTT
TRBD1	TRBJ1-1	TRBV5-6	few	CASSLEGAYTEAFF	TGTGCCAGCAGCTTGGAGGGGGCGTACACTGAAGCTTTCTTT
TRBD1	TRBJ2-1	TRBV24-1	.	CATSDRGQGDEQFF	TGTGCCACCAGTGACCGAGGACAGGGGGATGAGCAGTTCTTC
TRBD2	TRBJ2-1	TRBV11-1	.	CASSAGTSGRINLYNEQFF	TGTGCCAGCAGCGCCGGGACTAGCGGGAGGATAAACCTATACAATGAGCAGTTCTTC
TRBD2	TRBJ2-1	TRBV30	.	CAWDPYAGGRNEQFF	TGTGCCTGGGACCCCTACGCGGGGGGGCGCAATGAGCAGTTCTTC
.	TRBJ2-1	TRBV3-1	many	CASSRSRGSSYNEQFF	TGTGCCAGCAGCCGGAGCCGGGGTTCTTCCTACAATGAGCAGTTCTTC
TRBD1	TRBJ2-7	TRBV3-1	.	CATSRLDRVHEQYF	TGTGCCACCTCTCGTTTGGACAGGGTCCACGAGCAGTACTTC
TRBD2	TRBJ2-2	TRBV6-1	few	CASSDSGRTGELFF	TGTGCCAGTTCCGATAGCGGGAGAACTGGGGAGCTGTTTTTT
.	TRBJ2-7	TRBV19	few	CASSIAGTVYEQYF	TGTGCCAGTAGTATAGCCGGGACGGTTTACGAGCAGTACTTC
TRBD1	TRBJ2-1	TRBV28	few	CASSLPQTGGTFF	TGTGCCAGCAGTTTACCCCAGACAGGGGGCACGTTCTTC
.	TRBJ2-2	TRBV7-6	.	CASSKQMTVTGELFF	TGTGCCAGCAGCAAACAGATGACAGTTACCGGGGAGCTGTTTTTT
TRBD2	TRBJ2-7	TRBV11-1	many	CASSPRTSGRASSSYEQYF	TGTGCCAGCAGCCCCCGGACTAGCGGGAGGGCCTCGTCCTCCTACGAGCAGTACTTC
.	TRBJ2-3	TRBV6-2/TRBV6-3	.	CASSYSELFPGGQYF	TGTGCCAGCAGTTACTCGGAGTTATTCCCTGGGGGGCAGTATTTT
TRBD2	TRBJ2-3	TRBV18	.	CASSPQGLAGVRTDTQYF	TGTGCCAGCTCACCACAGGGACTAGCGGGAGTGAGGACAGATACGCAGTATTTT
.	TRBJ2-1	TRBV29-1	few	CSVGSGGEQFF	TGCAGCGTTGGGTCCGGCGGCGAGCAGTTCTTC
.	TRBJ1-2	TRBV29-1	once	CSVRRGVGYGYTF	TGCAGCGTCCGCAGGGGAGTCGGCTATGGCTACACCTTC
TRBD1	TRBJ2-7	TRBV18	many	CASSSSLGTGMYEQYF	TGTGCCAGCTCATCCTCTCTGGGGACAGGGATGTACGAGCAGTACTTC
TRBD1	TRBJ2-5	TRBV6-5	.	CASSYDGGTGETQYF	TGTGCCAGCAGTTATGATGGTGGGACAGGGGAGACCCAGTACTTC
.	TRBJ2-4	TRBV24-1	.	CTTSDPGTNKNIQYF	TGTACCACCAGTGATCCCGGGACGAACAAAAACATTCAGTACTTC
.	TRBJ2-5	TRBV7-6	many	CASSLVGGGETQYF	TGTGCCAGCAGCTTGGTTGGGGGTGGGGAGACCCAGTACTTC
.	TRBJ2-3	TRBV20-1	few	CSARDAGLGTDTQYF	TGCAGTGCTAGAGATGCGGGACTGGGCACAGATACGCAGTATTTT
.	TRBJ1-5	TRBV4-3	.	CASSQATGFNQPQHF	TGCGCCAGCAGCCAAGCTACCGGATTTAATCAGCCCCAGCATTTT
.	TRBJ2-3	TRBV19	.	CASNGDRSTDTQYF	TGTGCCAGTAACGGAGACAGATCCACAGATACGCAGTATTTT
.	TRBJ2-3	TRBV29-1	few	CSVEVARTDTQYF	TGCAGCGTTGAGGTCGCTAGAACAGATACGCAGTATTTT
TRBD2	TRBJ2-7	TRBV6-2/TRBV6-3	.	CASSYSQRAGAHEQYF	TGTGCCAGCAGTTACAGCCAACGCGCGGGAGCTCACGAGCAGTACTTC
.	TRBJ1-2	TRBV27	.	CASSPWGGGNYGYTF	TGTGCCAGCAGTCCTTGGGGTGGGGGCAACTATGGCTACACCTTC
.	TRBJ2-5	TRBV20-1	.	CSASGGTDQETQYF	TGCAGTGCTAGCGGTGGGACGGACCAAGAGACCCAGTACTTC
.	TRBJ1-1	TRBV15	few	CATSREMGKNTEAFF	TGTGCCACCAGCAGAGAAATGGGCAAGAACACTGAAGCTTTCTTT
.	TRBJ1-1	TRBV29-1	few	CSTYRAGNTEAFF	TGCAGCACGTACAGGGCGGGGAACACTGAAGCTTTCTTT
.	TRBJ2-3	TRBV11-1	few	CASSRATTDTQYF	TGTGCCAGCAGCCGAGCCACCACAGATACGCAGTATTTT
.	TRBJ2-1	TRBV20-1	few	CSAPRMETYNEQFF	TGCAGTGCTCCAAGGATGGAGACCTACAATGAGCAGTTCTTC
TRBD2	TRBJ2-2	TRBV3-1	few	CASSPLAAPGGELFF	TGTGCCAGCAGCCCCCTAGCGGCACCGGGCGGGGAGCTGTTTTTT
.	TRBJ2-3	TRBV20-1	.	CSARDYRGPGDTQYF	TGCAGTGCTAGAGATTATCGGGGGCCTGGAGATACGCAGTATTTT
.	TRBJ2-4	TRBV4-3	.	CASSQEHLAKNIQYF	TGCGCCAGCAGCCAAGAACACTTAGCCAAAAACATTCAGTACTTC